The entry that follows covers one T cell receptor beta chain sequence. The authors' processing: Estimated nucleated cell counts came from reference gene primer amplification. Profiling relied on immunoSEQ multiplex PCR, and the TCRdb table lists in-frame clones only, not all of them. That table supplies the V and J calls and clone size; D and trimming were determined from the DNA. The sample holds about 150,000 clones, about 85% seen once. The data were taken from a study of blood T cell repertoires in COVID-19. Study details: Acute-phase and convalescent COVID-19 samples originated in the United States, Italy and Spain. The cDNA or gDNA used as material had been derived from T cells, B-cell-depleted T cells, or PBMCs.

Germline CDR1 and CDR2: KGHSH and LQKENI. V dropped 5 bases and J dropped 10; count of bases not matched to a gene: 7. This CDR3 spans 14 amino acids. Patients of the Seattle cohort, enrolled during active infection, were followed longitudinally. The chain uses TRBV18 and TRBJ1-6, with 8 bases aligning to TRBD1. The sequenced sample was peripheral blood. This TCR was sampled from a man aged 60 to 75 with COVID-19, enrolled during active disease. The CDR3 protein is CASSSDRGGSPLHF. CDR3 DNA: TGTGCCAGCTCATCTGACAGGGGTGGATCACCCCTCCACTTT. The whole variable domain, remainder taken from reference TRBV18 and TRBJ1-6, is NAGVMQNPRHLVRRRGQEARLRCSPMKGHSHVYWYRQLPEEGLKFMVYLQKENIIDESGMPKERFSAEFPKEGPSILRIQQVVRGDSAAYFCASSSDRGGSPLHFGNGTRLTVT.